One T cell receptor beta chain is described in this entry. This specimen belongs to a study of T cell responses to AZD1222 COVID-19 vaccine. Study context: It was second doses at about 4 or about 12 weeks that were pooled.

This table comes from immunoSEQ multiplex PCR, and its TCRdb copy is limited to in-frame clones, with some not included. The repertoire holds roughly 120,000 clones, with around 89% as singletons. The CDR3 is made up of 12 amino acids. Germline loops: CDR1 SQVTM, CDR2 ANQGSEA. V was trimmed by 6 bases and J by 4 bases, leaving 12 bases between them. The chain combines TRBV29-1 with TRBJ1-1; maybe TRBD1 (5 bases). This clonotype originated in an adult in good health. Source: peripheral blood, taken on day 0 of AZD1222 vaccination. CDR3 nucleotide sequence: TGCAGCGTAAGAACTGGGGCCACTGAAGCTTTCTTT. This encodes CSVRTGATEAFF.